This TCR beta chain was identified in a study of cytomegalovirus exposure and HLA in healthy donors (TCRdb year 2017). At the level of the whole study: In an earlier analysis of about 560 of the donors, around 290 Gb of sequence data and 100 million or so unique TCR beta sequences from roughly 180 million T cells were reported. Among about 360 genotyped donors of the cohort, an average of about 240,000 unique TCR beta nucleotide sequences were sequenced per donor, roughly 20% of them non-productive. Along with the roughly 700-subject first cohort, a separate validation cohort of over 90 different subjects was used. An early release covering 550 to 650 HLA-typed donors comprised approximately 290 gigabases of sequencing data and approximately 80 million unique TCR sequences. Every repertoire in the discovery cohort had been generated on one and the same sequencing platform. An earlier analysis of a few hundred of the donors applied high-throughput TCR beta sequencing to assess whether each TCR beta V gene segment acted as functional or pseudogenic. Donor age, sex, ethnicity and CMV serostatus were collected together with the repertoire data. HLA typing included class I and class II loci at four-digit resolution. To predict cytomegalovirus infection status, the study brought together high-throughput TCR immunosequencing, statistical association of individual TCRs with disease status, and machine learning. Typing coverage varied by locus: roughly 629-640 donors for A, B, C, DRB1 and DQB1; roughly 500 for DQA1; about 570 for DPA1; under 490 for DPB1. Of the roughly 400 genotyped donors, roughly 85% fell in the genetic ancestry cluster associated with self-reported Caucasian donors. Rather than using new phenotypic data, the later analysis identified candidate immune exposures from TCR beta sequences and from how often those sequences occurred across donors. The T cell repertoires of 700 or so subjects were profiled by immunosequencing and related to cytomegalovirus serostatus. To study patterns of TCR occurrence, a later analysis re-analyzed previously published TCR beta repertoires from around 670 donors and added high-resolution HLA genotyping. A later genetic analysis used genome-wide SNP genotypes for about three fifths of the roughly 700 donors, treating that subset as a discovery cohort. Roughly five DR-DQ haplotypes were handled as single units for association and clustering, since linkage in the cohort was strong. The study was designed to test whether signatures of past pathogen exposure could be identified by cataloging public T cell receptors.

There are 15 amino acids in the CDR3, from cysteine to phenylalanine inclusive. The read is trimmed to its CDR3 DNA, 45 bases read in frame from base 1. From a lookup of the germline V gene, CDR1 and CDR2 are SGHRS and YFSETQ. Trimming removed 0 bases from V and 8 bases from J, leaving 14 bases between the germline ends. The cohort was made up of 666 healthy bone marrow donors. At the time of sampling, all cohort members were nominally healthy, though unrecorded immune exposures were likely present. The donor was CMV seronegative and belonged to the group of 352 seronegative cohort members. Every donor gave a peripheral blood sample, and the peripheral blood mononuclear cells from that sample were used for TCR beta sequencing. The Qiagen DNeasy Blood Extraction Kit was used to extract genomic DNA from the blood cell samples. Of note for this clone: No antigen is known for it. Base quality data are lacking; no much larger clone is found one base away.

The library came from the immunoSEQ multiplex PCR assay. For the multiplex PCR, a mixture combining 60 forward primers for TCR Vbeta segments and 13 reverse primers for TCR Jbeta segments was used. Amplification of the CDR3 region of rearranged TCR beta genes was performed with a multiplex PCR assay on genomic DNA. On the Illumina HiSeq System, the amplified TCR beta libraries were sequenced as 87-base-pair reads. The study's own analysis went as follows. A later analysis counted approximately 76 million unique TCR beta chains across the 666 repertoires, and roughly 10 million of these chains were shared by at least two donors. Raw reads were error-corrected and collapsed into unique sequences by a nearest-neighbor algorithm in which closely related sequences were merged to remove PCR and sequencing errors. V, D and J gene segments were assigned by aligning CDR3 sequences to IMGT reference sequences. For a sequence to be retained, a match of at least six nucleotides was required to both a V gene segment and a J gene segment. Rearrangements were classified as productive when the CDR3 lacked stop codons and remained in frame with V and J, and all other rearrangements were classified as non-productive. Following IMGT convention, CDR3 was defined as the stretch from the second conserved V-encoded cysteine to the conserved J-encoded phenylalanine. In an earlier analysis of approximately 500 of the donors, sequences lacking an unambiguous match to a single V gene segment were excluded. In an earlier analysis of 587 of the donors, a V segment was called functional when productive rearrangements were above 56.7%, and segregating when the standard deviation between donors exceeded 5%. A statistical classification framework was built to diagnose cytomegalovirus status from the catalog of TCR beta chain sequences. In a later analysis, V and J genes were assigned by comparing TCR nucleotide sequences against IMGT/GENE-DB human TR gene sequences. A later analysis assigned CDR3 sequences and most-parsimonious VDJ recombination scenarios with the TCRdist pipeline. In a later analysis, every TCR beta chain was defined by the combination of its CDR3 amino acid sequence and its V-gene family, and reads without a unique V-gene family were dropped. As a way to deal with suspected cross-contamination and a sequencing artifact, a later analysis dropped hundreds of nucleotide sequences that were highly shared and had low generation probability. In a later analysis, a clonal expansion index was calculated for each public chain from normalized within-repertoire ranks of inferred template counts. Generation probabilities in a later analysis came from a VDJ recombination model fitted to out-of-frame rearrangements, and those results were checked against IGoR. A later analysis scored TCR-TCR, TCR-HLA and TCR-CMV co-occurrence with hypergeometric tests, applying a repertoire-size bias correction to TCR pairs. A later analysis estimated false discovery rates by permuting HLA or CMV assignments 20 times. In a later analysis, co-occurring TCRs were grouped using DBSCAN, and TCRdist sequence similarity was added for clustering within HLA-allele-positive subsets. Co-occurrence clustering excluded repertoires with fewer than 30,000 or more than 120,000 public chains, plus five with anomalous nucleotide sharing. The table was pulled from immuneACCESS by TCRdb, which kept in-frame rearrangements only. Such tables lose some clones; where checked, under half of the loss comes from unresolved V genes, and the rest has no known cause. V and J calls plus clone size are reproduced from that table; the DNA served to infer D and trimming. Here the sample has 160,000 or so clones; roughly 88% occur a single time. In total, the top ten clones hold about 1.4% of the sample.

The full study reports these points: In a later analysis, about 17,000 TCR beta sequences were associated with specific HLA alleles at a false discovery rate of 0.05. Linkage disequilibrium might explain the correlated functional status among segregating V segments, but an unknown experimental factor could not be excluded. In a later analysis, the rate of TCR association differed among HLA loci, with DRB1 alleles having the most associated TCRs and HLA-C alleles having the fewest. For the cohort, immune exposure information was limited to CMV serostatus. A later analysis found that most CMV-associated TCR beta chains appeared HLA-restricted, with HLA associations seemingly driven largely by CMV exposure. The classifier was reported to diagnose cytomegalovirus status with high specificity and sensitivity in both the original and validation cohorts. A further reported finding was that TCR beta sequences accurately predicted the HLA-A and HLA-B alleles for most subjects in the first cohort. In the study, approximately 160 TCR beta chains were listed as associated with cytomegalovirus. Three of the identified cytomegalovirus-associated TCR beta chains were confirmed in vitro to be specific for cytomegalovirus antigens. Most TCR sequences were observed very rarely across donors, whereas some public TCRs were present in many individuals. An association between a missense DCLRE1C variant and V-gene and J-gene trimming of TCR beta chains was found in a later genetic analysis and replicated in an independent cohort. Because HLA typing was missing for some donors at each locus, association tests included only the typed subset. According to a later analysis, parvovirus B19, influenza, CMV and Epstein-Barr virus appeared linked to several top co-occurrence clusters. A group of highly shared sequence variants was considered likely to be a technical artifact of the sequencing pipeline. Only TCR beta chains were sequenced in this cohort, and the absence of alpha or paired-chain data limited detectable features. The authors suggested that the approach could potentially be generalized to other disease states and immunological phenotypes. An earlier analysis of around 540 of the donors showed that most TCR beta V segments appeared in productive rearrangements either about 90% or about 30% of the time, which broadly matched IMGT annotations. Roughly uniform sequencing depth across donors was assumed in presence/absence analyses, although this assumption may not hold. In a later analysis, HLA-associated TCR beta chains showed more clonal expansion and lower generation probabilities than non-associated chains that were equally common. According to a later genetic analysis, donors in an Asian-associated ancestry cluster had fewer N-insertions in productive TCRs than the approximately 690-donor mean. The 87-base-pair reads could not distinguish some IMGT-functional V segments, including TRBV6-2 and TRBV6-3, so those segments were excluded. The earlier analysis of fewer than 750 of the donors excluded 15 to 20 rarely observed V segments, including chromosome 9 orphons, because counts were too low. Strong co-occurrence of HLA alleles, especially DR and DQ, made assigning TCR associations to individual alleles difficult.

The receptor's source is a woman aged 18-29 years in good health and CMV-seronegative. Here the chain combines TRBV5-1 and TRBJ1-4, and possibly TRBD1, on 5 matching bases. Sequencing was carried out using PBMCs. CDR3 loop: CASSLGGRVEEKLFF. The nucleotide sequence reads as follows: TGCGCCAGCAGCTTGGGCGGCAGGGTGGAGGAAAAACTGTTTTTT.